This is a list of T cell receptor beta chains from one sample in a study of blood T cell repertoires in COVID-19. TCRdb's copy holds only in-frame clones and misses some; the assay was immunoSEQ multiplex PCR. The profile shows about 340,000 clones, roughly 89% of them singletons. Sequencing was carried out using peripheral blood. Source of these receptors: a woman between 18 and 29 years old who had recovered from COVID-19. Both conserved end residues are part of each CDR3. Each record gives: J gene, D gene, V gene, clone size, CDR3 DNA, CDR3 protein. A D gene is named only where the DNA matches it firmly. The size entry is marked missing in some rows and otherwise reads once, few, many or a size class.

j_gene: TRBJ2-2; d_gene: TRBD2; v_gene: TRBV2; abundance: -; CDR3nt: TGTGCCAGCAGGGACCCTGGGGGCGGGAGGGCCACCGGGGAGCTGTTTTTT; CDR3aa: CASRDPGGGRATGELFF
j_gene: TRBJ2-5; d_gene: TRBD1; v_gene: TRBV29-1; abundance: -; CDR3nt: TGCAGCGTTGGGACAGGGGCCGCGGAGACCCAGTACTTC; CDR3aa: CSVGTGAAETQYF
j_gene: TRBJ1-2; d_gene: -; v_gene: TRBV27; abundance: -; CDR3nt: TGTGCCAGCAGTTTTCAAGGGGCGCTTGGCTACACCTTC; CDR3aa: CASSFQGALGYTF
j_gene: TRBJ2-1; d_gene: TRBD1; v_gene: TRBV7-9; abundance: -; CDR3nt: TGTGCCAGCAGCTTGTCAGGGGGCTACAATGAGCAGTTCTTC; CDR3aa: CASSLSGGYNEQFF
j_gene: TRBJ2-3; d_gene: TRBD2; v_gene: TRBV5-1; abundance: -; CDR3nt: TGCGCCAGCAGTATAGGAACCGGGACTAGCGGGAGGGCCTTTGTCTCTGCAGATACGCAGTATTTT; CDR3aa: CASSIGTGTSGRAFVSADTQYF
j_gene: TRBJ2-5; d_gene: TRBD2; v_gene: TRBV3-1/TRBV3-2; abundance: -; CDR3nt: TGTGCCAGCAGCGTACGGGGCCTAGCGCGGGGGGAGACCCAGTACTTC; CDR3aa: CASSVRGLARGETQYF
j_gene: TRBJ2-1; d_gene: TRBD2; v_gene: TRBV11-2; abundance: -; CDR3nt: TGTGCCAGCAGCTTTCGGGACGGCGGGAGGGCCAGGGAGCAGTTCTTC; CDR3aa: CASSFRDGGRAREQFF
j_gene: TRBJ1-3; d_gene: -; v_gene: TRBV12-3/TRBV12-4; abundance: once; CDR3nt: TGTGCCAGCAGTTTGACATATCTGCCCATATATTTT; CDR3aa: CASSLTYLPIYF
j_gene: TRBJ1-1; d_gene: -; v_gene: TRBV27; abundance: -; CDR3nt: TGTGCCAGCACCCCGCTGGACATGAACACTGAAGCTTTCTTT; CDR3aa: CASTPLDMNTEAFF
j_gene: TRBJ2-5; d_gene: TRBD2; v_gene: TRBV7-9; abundance: -; CDR3nt: TGTGCCAGCAGCTTGGGCATCCGGACTAGCGGGAAACAAGAGACCCAGTACTTC; CDR3aa: CASSLGIRTSGKQETQYF
j_gene: TRBJ1-6; d_gene: -; v_gene: TRBV14; abundance: -; CDR3nt: TGTGCCAGCAGCCAAGATCGAGCTTCACCCCTCCACTTT; CDR3aa: CASSQDRASPLHF
j_gene: TRBJ1-4; d_gene: -; v_gene: TRBV27; abundance: -; CDR3nt: TGTGCCAGCAGTTTAACCCGACAGCCTCTTACCACAACTAATGAAAAACTGTTTTTT; CDR3aa: CASSLTRQPLTTTNEKLFF
j_gene: TRBJ2-3; d_gene: TRBD1; v_gene: TRBV6-6; abundance: -; CDR3nt: TGTGCCTCGCGGCCGGGACAGGGGGGAGATACGCAGTATTTT; CDR3aa: CASRPGQGGDTQYF
j_gene: TRBJ2-2; d_gene: TRBD2; v_gene: TRBV10-2; abundance: -; CDR3nt: TGCGCCAGCAACCTAGCGGGAGTTAGCGCCGGGGAGCTGTTTTTT; CDR3aa: CASNLAGVSAGELFF
j_gene: TRBJ1-3; d_gene: -; v_gene: TRBV5-5; abundance: -; CDR3nt: TGTGCCAGCAGCTCCCAGGTAGAAGGTTGGGGAAACACCATATATTTT; CDR3aa: CASSSQVEGWGNTIYF
j_gene: TRBJ2-2; d_gene: -; v_gene: TRBV30; abundance: -; CDR3nt: TGTGCCTGGAGACGGGGGGACACGAACACCGGGGAGCTGTTTTTT; CDR3aa: CAWRRGDTNTGELFF
j_gene: TRBJ2-3; d_gene: TRBD2; v_gene: TRBV28; abundance: -; CDR3nt: TGTGCCAGCAGTTTACGATCTCCGAGCGGGGTAACTAGCACAGATACGCAGTATTTT; CDR3aa: CASSLRSPSGVTSTDTQYF
j_gene: TRBJ2-1; d_gene: TRBD2; v_gene: TRBV6-5; abundance: -; CDR3nt: TGTGCCAGCAGGCAGGGACTAGCGGGTAATGAGCAGTTCTTC; CDR3aa: CASRQGLAGNEQFF
j_gene: TRBJ2-2; d_gene: -; v_gene: TRBV19; abundance: -; CDR3nt: TGTGCCAGTAGTATAGTACCGAGTTACACCGGGGAGCTGTTTTTT; CDR3aa: CASSIVPSYTGELFF
j_gene: TRBJ2-1; d_gene: TRBD2; v_gene: TRBV4-1; abundance: -; CDR3nt: TGCGCCAGCAGCCCGGGGGGGGCGCTGAGGGATGTGAAGGGCAATGAGCAGTTCTTC; CDR3aa: CASSPGGALRDVKGNEQFF
j_gene: TRBJ2-3; d_gene: TRBD1; v_gene: TRBV7-6; abundance: -; CDR3nt: TGTGCCAGCAGCCAACTGGGACAGTCCTTTACAGATACGCAGTATTTT; CDR3aa: CASSQLGQSFTDTQYF
j_gene: TRBJ1-2; d_gene: -; v_gene: TRBV6-1; abundance: -; CDR3nt: TGTGCCAGCAGTGAAGAGGAATGGAGTTTTGACTATGGCTACACCTTC; CDR3aa: CASSEEEWSFDYGYTF
j_gene: TRBJ1-3; d_gene: TRBD1; v_gene: TRBV19; abundance: -; CDR3nt: TGTGCCAGTAGTATAAACAGGGGGCTTGGAAACACCATATATTTT; CDR3aa: CASSINRGLGNTIYF
j_gene: TRBJ1-1; d_gene: -; v_gene: TRBV19; abundance: -; CDR3nt: TGTGCCAGTAGGCCTGGGTGGCAGAGGAGATCGAACACTGAAGCTTTCTTT; CDR3aa: CASRPGWQRRSNTEAFF
j_gene: TRBJ2-2; d_gene: -; v_gene: TRBV7-2; abundance: once; CDR3nt: TGTGCCAGCACCTCCTTGGCTGACACCGGGGAGCTGTTTTTT; CDR3aa: CASTSLADTGELFF
j_gene: TRBJ1-2; d_gene: -; v_gene: TRBV27; abundance: -; CDR3nt: TGTGCCAGCTCCTCGGGGGGGAAGGGCTACACCTTC; CDR3aa: CASSSGGKGYTF
j_gene: TRBJ2-4; d_gene: -; v_gene: TRBV2; abundance: -; CDR3nt: TGTGCCAGCAGCGTTCGGACTATTCAGTACTTC; CDR3aa: CASSVRTIQYF
j_gene: TRBJ1-1; d_gene: -; v_gene: TRBV2; abundance: -; CDR3nt: TGTGCCAGCAGGGCTGTGGGGGGAGAGTCGACTGAAGCTTTCTTT; CDR3aa: CASRAVGGESTEAFF
j_gene: TRBJ1-1; d_gene: -; v_gene: TRBV28; abundance: -; CDR3nt: TGTGCCAGCAGTTTGCCCCCAAACCTAAATACTGAAGCTTTCTTT; CDR3aa: CASSLPPNLNTEAFF
j_gene: TRBJ1-2; d_gene: TRBD1; v_gene: TRBV24-1; abundance: -; CDR3nt: TGTGCCACCAGTGCCCCGGGACAGGGGGGTCATGGCTACACCTTC; CDR3aa: CATSAPGQGGHGYTF
j_gene: TRBJ2-1; d_gene: -; v_gene: TRBV6-5; abundance: -; CDR3nt: TGTGCCAGCACCGAGGGGGAGCCATACAATGAGCAGTTCTTC; CDR3aa: CASTEGEPYNEQFF
j_gene: TRBJ1-1; d_gene: TRBD1; v_gene: TRBV4-1; abundance: -; CDR3nt: TGCGCCAGCAGCCATCCGGGACAGATGAACACTGAAGCTTTCTTT; CDR3aa: CASSHPGQMNTEAFF
j_gene: TRBJ1-4; d_gene: -; v_gene: TRBV18; abundance: -; CDR3nt: TGTGCCAGCTCACCACTTGCAGGGGCAACTAATGAAAAACTGTTTTTT; CDR3aa: CASSPLAGATNEKLFF
j_gene: TRBJ2-3; d_gene: TRBD1; v_gene: TRBV12-3/TRBV12-4; abundance: -; CDR3nt: TGTGCCAGCAGCCCACAGGGGACAGATACGCAGTATTTT; CDR3aa: CASSPQGTDTQYF
j_gene: TRBJ1-2; d_gene: -; v_gene: TRBV5-1; abundance: -; CDR3nt: TGCGCCAGCAGCAGAGGGACACGGCTGGGGTACTATGGCTACACCTTC; CDR3aa: CASSRGTRLGYYGYTF
j_gene: TRBJ2-5; d_gene: -; v_gene: TRBV24-1; abundance: -; CDR3nt: TGTGCCACCAGTGATGGACATCCCGAAGGGGAGACCCAGTACTTC; CDR3aa: CATSDGHPEGETQYF
j_gene: TRBJ1-3; d_gene: TRBD1; v_gene: TRBV7-9; abundance: -; CDR3nt: TGTGCCAGCAGCACAAATTACAGGGGGCCCGGAAACACCATATATTTT; CDR3aa: CASSTNYRGPGNTIYF
j_gene: TRBJ2-1; d_gene: TRBD2; v_gene: TRBV7-9; abundance: -; CDR3nt: TGTGCCAGCAGCTTAGCATCGATCAGCGGGACGTTCTATGAGCAGTTCTTC; CDR3aa: CASSLASISGTFYEQFF
j_gene: TRBJ2-1; d_gene: TRBD1; v_gene: TRBV25-1; abundance: -; CDR3nt: TGTGCCAGCAGCGCCGGGACAGCCTCCTACAATGAGCAGTTCTTC; CDR3aa: CASSAGTASYNEQFF
j_gene: TRBJ1-1; d_gene: -; v_gene: TRBV7-9; abundance: -; CDR3nt: TGTGCCAGCAGCTCCCCCGCTGACATGAACACTGAAGCTTTCTTT; CDR3aa: CASSSPADMNTEAFF
j_gene: TRBJ1-2; d_gene: -; v_gene: TRBV10-3; abundance: -; CDR3nt: TGTGCCATCAGTGAGTCTCGGGAGAACTATGGCTACACCTTC; CDR3aa: CAISESRENYGYTF
j_gene: TRBJ1-1; d_gene: -; v_gene: TRBV10-3; abundance: -; CDR3nt: TGTGCCATCAGTGAGTCACAGGGCGAAGCTTTCTTT; CDR3aa: CAISESQGEAFF
j_gene: TRBJ1-4; d_gene: TRBD1; v_gene: TRBV6-6; abundance: once; CDR3nt: TGTGCCAGCAGCCTGGGACAGGGGGCAGGTGAAAAACTGTTTTTT; CDR3aa: CASSLGQGAGEKLFF
j_gene: TRBJ2-1; d_gene: -; v_gene: TRBV10-1; abundance: -; CDR3nt: TGCGCCAGCAGTGGGACGGTGCTACAGGGTCAGTTCTTC; CDR3aa: CASSGTVLQGQFF
j_gene: TRBJ1-1; d_gene: -; v_gene: TRBV4-3; abundance: -; CDR3nt: TGCGCCAGCAGCCAAGAGAGGGCGGACACTGAAGCTTTCTTT; CDR3aa: CASSQERADTEAFF
j_gene: TRBJ1-1; d_gene: -; v_gene: TRBV5-5; abundance: -; CDR3nt: TGTGCCAGCAGCTTAAGATTACAGGGATTGAACACTGAAGCTTTCTTT; CDR3aa: CASSLRLQGLNTEAFF
j_gene: TRBJ2-1; d_gene: TRBD2; v_gene: TRBV7-2; abundance: -; CDR3nt: TGTGCCAGCAGCTCCCTTGGGACTAGCGGGAGGGTCAATGAGCAGTTCTTC; CDR3aa: CASSSLGTSGRVNEQFF
j_gene: TRBJ1-1; d_gene: TRBD1; v_gene: TRBV4-3; abundance: -; CDR3nt: TGCGCCAGCAGCCAAGAAGGTCATGGGGGACAGTTAGAACGGGCTTTCTTT; CDR3aa: CASSQEGHGGQLERAFF
j_gene: TRBJ1-1; d_gene: TRBD1; v_gene: TRBV5-1; abundance: once; CDR3nt: TGCGCCAGCAGCGAACTGCCGACAGGGGGCACTGAAGCTTTCTTT; CDR3aa: CASSELPTGGTEAFF
j_gene: TRBJ2-3; d_gene: TRBD2; v_gene: TRBV5-4; abundance: -; CDR3nt: TGTGCCAGCAGCTCGACTAGCGATACGCAGTATTTT; CDR3aa: CASSSTSDTQYF
j_gene: TRBJ2-1; d_gene: TRBD2; v_gene: TRBV7-2; abundance: once; CDR3nt: TGTGCCAGCAGCTTTCCGGGACTAGCGGGAGGAACCCTAGGAATTGGGCAGTTCTTC; CDR3aa: CASSFPGLAGGTLGIGQFF